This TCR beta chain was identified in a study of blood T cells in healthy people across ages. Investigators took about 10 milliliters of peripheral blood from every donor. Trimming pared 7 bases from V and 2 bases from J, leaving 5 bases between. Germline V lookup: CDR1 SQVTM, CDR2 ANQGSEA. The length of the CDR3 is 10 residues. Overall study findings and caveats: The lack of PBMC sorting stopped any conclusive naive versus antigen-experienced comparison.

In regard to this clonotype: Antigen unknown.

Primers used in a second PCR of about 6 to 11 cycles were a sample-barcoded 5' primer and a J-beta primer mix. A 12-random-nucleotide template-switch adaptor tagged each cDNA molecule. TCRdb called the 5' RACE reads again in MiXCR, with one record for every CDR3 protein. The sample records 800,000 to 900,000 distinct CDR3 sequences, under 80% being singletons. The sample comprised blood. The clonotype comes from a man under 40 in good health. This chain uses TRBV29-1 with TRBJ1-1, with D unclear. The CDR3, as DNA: TGCAGCGGGATCAACACTGAAGCTTTCTTT. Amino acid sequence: CSGINTEAFF.